This entry lists 3 T cell receptor beta chains sequenced from one sample in a study of T-cell reconstitution after alpha-beta-depleted transplantation in children. Using unique molecular identifiers, the investigators prepared the TCRbeta library. TCRdb re-called the PCR reads with MiXCR, one entry per CDR3 protein. The sample holds 100,000 or so distinct CDR3 sequences, 7.5% to 9% seen once. The specimen comprised PBMCs, sampled before TCRalphabeta/CD19-depleted stem cell transplant. These receptors were obtained from a boy younger than 10 with acute lymphoblastic leukemia, due to receive a stem cell transplant.

This clonotype has only a few counts. The chain links TRBV5-1 to TRBJ2-1, with a tentative D call TRBD1 (5 bases). Germline assignment: CDR1 SGHRS and CDR2 YFSETQ. CDR3 length: 15 amino acids. The germline V and J ends were trimmed by 0 bases and 2 bases, with 9 bases remaining between them. CDR3 region: CASSLEAGTYNEQFF. The CDR3 bases are TGCGCCAGCAGCTTGGAGGCAGGGACCTACAATGAGCAGTTCTTC.

The chain employs TRBV7-9 and TRBJ1-5; tentative D call: TRBD1 (6 bases). The germline gives CDR1 SEHNR, CDR2 FQNEAQ (reference sequence). Trimming took off 1 base at V and 6 bases at J, with 10 bases between the two ends. This CDR3 is built from 14 residues. The DNA for the CDR3 is TGTGCCAGCAGCTTAGGGGGGGGGCCTCAGCCCCAGCATTTT. Its protein is CASSLGGGPQPQHF.

This clonotype showed up many times. This chain connects TRBV15 to TRBJ1-3; tentative D call: TRBD1 (5 bases). Trimming left V 3 bases short and J 4 bases short, with 16 bases between. The CDR3 length is 16 residues. CDR1 and CDR2 from the germline V gene are LNHNV and YYDKDF (reference sequence). The CDR3 sequence is CATSSAHEGPGNTIYF. The DNA for the CDR3 is TGTGCCACCAGCAGCGCGCACGAGGGGCCCGGAAACACCATATATTTT.